This is a list of T cell receptor beta chains from one sample in a study of T-cell reconstitution after alpha-beta-depleted transplantation in children. TCRdb reanalysed the PCR reads using MiXCR and keeps one entry per CDR3 protein. The sample consists of around 300,000 distinct CDR3 sequences, about 9.5% of them appearing once. The starting material was PBMCs, obtained before TCRalphabeta/CD19-depleted stem cell transplant. All receptors derive from a boy less than two years old with acute myeloid leukemia, due to receive a stem cell transplant. CDR3s include the opening cysteine and the closing phenylalanine or tryptophan. Each record gives: J gene, clone size, D gene, V gene, CDR3 protein, CDR3 DNA. A D gene is named only where the DNA matches it firmly. The size entry is marked missing in some rows and otherwise reads once, few, many or a size class.

>TRBJ1-1|many|NA|TRBV12-3/TRBV12-4
CASGPGETEAFF
TGTGCCAGCGGACCAGGGGAGACTGAAGCTTTCTTT
>TRBJ2-7|few|TRBD2|TRBV27
CASSLIGTSGPYEQYF
TGTGCCAGCAGTTTAATTGGGACTAGCGGACCCTACGAGCAGTACTTC
>TRBJ2-2|few|NA|TRBV7-8
CASSLAAGETGELFF
TGTGCCAGCAGCTTAGCGGCAGGGGAGACCGGGGAGCTGTTTTTT
>TRBJ2-7|many|NA|TRBV21-1
CASAPGPSYEQYF
TGTGCCAGCGCGCCAGGTCCCTCCTACGAGCAGTACTTC
>TRBJ2-2|many|NA|TRBV20-1
CSARDPGAGETGELFF
TGCAGTGCTAGAGATCCGGGGGCCGGAGAGACCGGGGAGCTGTTTTTT
>TRBJ2-7|few|TRBD1|TRBV7-9
CASSEGAGLSYEQYF
TGTGCCAGCAGCGAGGGGGCGGGCCTCTCCTACGAGCAGTACTTC
>TRBJ2-7|many|NA|TRBV11-2
CASSIPRIAYEQYF
TGTGCCAGCAGCATCCCCAGGATTGCCTACGAGCAGTACTTC
>TRBJ1-5|many|NA|TRBV28
CASRGRSRLPQHF
TGTGCCAGTCGGGGGAGGTCTCGCTTACCCCAGCATTTT
>TRBJ2-1|many|TRBD1|TRBV20-1
CSGDRAYNEQFF
TGCAGTGGGGACAGGGCCTACAATGAGCAGTTCTTC
>TRBJ2-1|many|TRBD2|TRBV29-1
CSVEDLSSGRSWNEQFF
TGCAGCGTTGAAGATTTGTCTAGCGGGAGGAGTTGGAATGAGCAGTTCTTC
>TRBJ2-1|few|NA|TRBV28
CASSFWGNYRSLNEQFF
TGTGCCAGCAGTTTTTGGGGGAACTACAGGAGCCTCAATGAGCAGTTCTTC
>TRBJ2-3|many|NA|TRBV28
CASSGGTPLRTDTQYF
TGTGCCAGCAGTGGCGGGACTCCTTTAAGGACAGATACGCAGTATTTT
>TRBJ1-6|many|NA|TRBV12-3/TRBV12-4
CASSLGRGNSPLHF
TGTGCCAGCAGTTTGGGTAGGGGAAATTCACCCCTCCACTTT
>TRBJ2-1|many|NA|TRBV20-1
CSARVPFAEAEYNEQFF
TGCAGTGCTAGAGTTCCCTTCGCGGAGGCCGAGTACAATGAGCAGTTCTTC
>TRBJ2-1|NA|NA|TRBV12-3/TRBV12-4
CASIWGGGLYNEQFF
TGTGCCAGCATCTGGGGGGGGGGGCTCTACAATGAGCAGTTCTTC
>TRBJ2-1|many|NA|TRBV29-1
CSVASDPGRQFF
TGCAGCGTTGCGTCCGACCCTGGGCGCCAGTTCTTC
>TRBJ2-3|many|NA|TRBV29-1
CSVEGGRDTQYF
TGCAGCGTTGAAGGGGGTAGAGATACGCAGTATTTT
>TRBJ2-7|NA|NA|TRBV28
CASGRQVRYEQYF
TGTGCCAGCGGCAGACAGGTACGCTACGAGCAGTACTTC
>TRBJ1-4|few|TRBD1|TRBV11-2
CASSWDSQGNEKLFF
TGTGCCAGCAGTTGGGACAGCCAAGGGAATGAAAAACTGTTTTTT
>TRBJ2-2|many|NA|TRBV24-1
CATSDLAGTITGELFF
TGTGCCACCAGTGATTTGGCTGGAACAATCACCGGGGAGCTGTTTTTT
>TRBJ2-6|many|NA|TRBV27
CASSFGLGGANVLTF
TGTGCCAGCAGTTTCGGGCTAGGTGGGGCCAACGTCCTGACTTTC
>TRBJ2-1|many|NA|TRBV2
CASRTGNNEQFF
TGTGCCAGCAGGACAGGTAACAATGAGCAGTTCTTC
>TRBJ2-7|NA|NA|TRBV12-3/TRBV12-4
CASSSRREQYF
TGTGCCAGCAGTTCAAGGAGGGAGCAGTACTTC
>TRBJ2-1|many|NA|TRBV4-2
CASSPERTALNEQFF
TGTGCCAGCAGCCCTGAACGGACAGCCTTAAATGAGCAGTTCTTC
>TRBJ1-5|NA|TRBD1|TRBV12-3/TRBV12-4
CASSTRGTGGVNQPQHF
TGTGCCAGCAGTACCCGTGGGACAGGGGGCGTGAATCAGCCCCAGCATTTT
>TRBJ2-1|few|TRBD1|TRBV9
CASSVGGTGGNEQFF
TGTGCCAGCAGCGTAGGAGGGACAGGGGGAAATGAGCAGTTCTTC
>TRBJ2-1|many|TRBD2|TRBV7-2
CASSPGTSRNEQFF
TGTGCCAGCAGCCCAGGGACTAGCCGCAATGAGCAGTTCTTC
>TRBJ1-1|few|NA|TRBV14
CASSQDKGQGNTEAFF
TGTGCCAGCAGCCAAGACAAGGGGCAGGGGAACACTGAAGCTTTCTTT
>TRBJ2-2|many|TRBD1|TRBV7-2
CASSVRGQGPGELFF
TGTGCCAGCAGCGTACGAGGACAGGGTCCCGGGGAGCTGTTTTTT
>TRBJ2-1|many|TRBD1|TRBV13
CASSPGTGVHNEQFF
TGTGCCAGCAGCCCCGGGACAGGGGTGCACAATGAGCAGTTCTTC
>TRBJ1-3|many|NA|TRBV29-1
CSVDEGNTIYF
TGCAGCGTTGACGAGGGAAACACCATATATTTT
>TRBJ2-3|NA|TRBD2|TRBV7-2
CASSQRVAGHTDTQYF
TGTGCCAGCAGTCAGCGAGTAGCGGGACACACAGATACGCAGTATTTT
>TRBJ2-1|many|TRBD2|TRBV24-1
CATSDTSGSGYNEQFF
TGTGCCACCAGTGATACTAGCGGGAGTGGCTACAATGAGCAGTTCTTC
>TRBJ1-2|many|NA|TRBV20-1
CSSYGSYGYTF
TGCAGTTCCTACGGAAGCTATGGCTACACCTTC
>TRBJ2-2|NA|NA|TRBV28
CASSPLTANTGELFF
TGTGCCAGCAGTCCTTTGACAGCTAACACCGGGGAGCTGTTTTTT
>TRBJ1-6|many|NA|TRBV7-3
CASSLRKGRSYNSPLHF
TGTGCCAGCAGCTTACGAAAGGGACGCTCCTATAATTCACCCCTCCACTTT
>TRBJ2-6|many|NA|TRBV12-3/TRBV12-4
CASSFGGANVLTF
TGTGCCAGCAGTTTTGGTGGGGCCAACGTCCTGACTTTC
>TRBJ1-2|NA|NA|TRBV6-1
CASSGPGTTYGYTF
TGTGCCAGCAGTGGCCCGGGGACAACCTATGGCTACACCTTC
>TRBJ1-1|many|NA|TRBV28
CASSLWRKNTEAFF
TGTGCCAGCAGTTTATGGCGGAAGAACACTGAAGCTTTCTTT
>TRBJ2-1|many|TRBD1|TRBV7-9
CASSLDLTGSYNEQFF
TGTGCCAGCAGCTTAGATCTGACAGGGAGCTACAATGAGCAGTTCTTC
>TRBJ1-5|many|NA|TRBV29-1
CSVVLAAGGQPQHF
TGCAGCGTTGTGCTGGCAGCGGGGGGTCAGCCCCAGCATTTT
>TRBJ2-7|many|NA|TRBV28
CASSLARLYEQYF
TGTGCCAGCAGTTTGGCGAGGCTCTACGAGCAGTACTTC
>TRBJ1-5|many|NA|TRBV28
CASSLASRFHQPQHF
TGTGCCAGCAGTTTGGCAAGTAGGTTTCATCAGCCCCAGCATTTT
>TRBJ1-6|few|NA|TRBV12-3/TRBV12-4
CASTLDRDKFTLHF
TGTGCCAGCACCCTGGACCGAGATAAATTCACCCTCCACTTT
>TRBJ2-7|NA|TRBD1|TRBV5-1
CASSTGTATYEQYF
TGCGCCAGCAGCACGGGGACAGCCACCTACGAGCAGTACTTC
>TRBJ2-1|NA|TRBD2|TRBV6-1
CASTGTSVYNEQFF
TGTGCCAGCACCGGGACTAGCGTCTACAATGAGCAGTTCTTC
>TRBJ1-6|NA|NA|TRBV6-5
CASSYDSGRSSPLHF
TGTGCCAGCAGTTATGACAGCGGAAGAAGCTCACCCCTCCACTTT
>TRBJ2-5|many|NA|TRBV5-1
CASSLQGRETQYF
TGCGCCAGCAGCTTACAGGGACGGGAGACCCAGTACTTC
>TRBJ2-7|NA|TRBD1|TRBV10-2
CASSVVRGLIGQYF
TGCGCCAGCAGTGTGGTCAGGGGGCTAATCGGGCAGTACTTC
>TRBJ2-3|NA|NA|TRBV29-1
CSVEFRRADTQYF
TGCAGCGTTGAATTCCGGAGAGCAGATACGCAGTATTTT
>TRBJ2-1|many|NA|TRBV7-9
CASSLFLGHYNEQFF
TGTGCCAGCAGCTTATTTTTAGGGCATTACAATGAGCAGTTCTTC
>TRBJ2-3|many|NA|TRBV6-5
CASSYFYTPGTDTQYF
TGTGCCAGCAGTTACTTTTACACCCCTGGGACAGATACGCAGTATTTT
>TRBJ2-1|NA|NA|TRBV29-1
CSVDYMVGGYNEQFF
TGCAGCGTTGACTACATGGTGGGGGGCTACAATGAGCAGTTCTTC